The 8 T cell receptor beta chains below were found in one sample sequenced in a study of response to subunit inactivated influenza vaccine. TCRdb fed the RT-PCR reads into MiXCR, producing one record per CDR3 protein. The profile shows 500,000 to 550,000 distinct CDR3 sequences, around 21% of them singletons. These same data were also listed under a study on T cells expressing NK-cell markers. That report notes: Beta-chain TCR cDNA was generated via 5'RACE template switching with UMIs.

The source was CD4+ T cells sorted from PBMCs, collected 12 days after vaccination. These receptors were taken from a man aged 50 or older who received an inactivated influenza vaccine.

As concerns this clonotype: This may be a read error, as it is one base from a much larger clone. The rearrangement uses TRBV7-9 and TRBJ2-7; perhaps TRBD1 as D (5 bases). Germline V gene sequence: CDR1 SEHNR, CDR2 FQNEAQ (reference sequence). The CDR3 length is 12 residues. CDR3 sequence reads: CASSPGNDEQCF. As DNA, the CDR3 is TGTGCCAGCAGCCCAGGGAACGACGAGCAGTGCTTC. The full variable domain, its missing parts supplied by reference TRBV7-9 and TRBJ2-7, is DTGVSQNPRHKITKRGQNVTFRCDPISEHNRLYWYRQTLGQGPEFLTYFQNEAQLEKSRLLSDRFSAERPKGSFSTLEIQRTEQGDSAMYLCASSPGNDEQCFGPGTRLTVT.

DNA of the CDR3: TGTGCCAGCAGTTTAAGACCGGGACAGATCTACGAGCAGTACTTC. Amino acid sequence: CASSLRPGQIYEQYF. V gene TRBV27 combines with J gene TRBJ2-7, with 7 bases matching TRBD1. The CDR3 runs to 15 residues. Germline trimming cut 2 bases from V and 3 bases from J; bases unmatched to any gene: 7. Germline values: CDR1 MNHEY, CDR2 SMNVEV (reference sequence).

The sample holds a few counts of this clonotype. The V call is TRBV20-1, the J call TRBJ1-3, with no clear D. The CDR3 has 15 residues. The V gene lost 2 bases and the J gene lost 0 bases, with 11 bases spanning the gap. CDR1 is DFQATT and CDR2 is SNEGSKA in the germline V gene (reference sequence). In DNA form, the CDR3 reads TGCAGTGCTAGAACAGCCCGGAGCTCTGGAAACACCATATATTTT. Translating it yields CSARTARSSGNTIYF.

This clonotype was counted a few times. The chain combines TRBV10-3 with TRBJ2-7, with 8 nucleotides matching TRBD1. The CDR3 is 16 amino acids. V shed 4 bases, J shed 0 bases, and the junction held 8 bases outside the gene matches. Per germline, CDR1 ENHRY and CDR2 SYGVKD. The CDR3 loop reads CAISGSGGVGSYEQYF. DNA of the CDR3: TGTGCCATCAGTGGATCAGGGGGCGTCGGCTCCTACGAGCAGTACTTC.

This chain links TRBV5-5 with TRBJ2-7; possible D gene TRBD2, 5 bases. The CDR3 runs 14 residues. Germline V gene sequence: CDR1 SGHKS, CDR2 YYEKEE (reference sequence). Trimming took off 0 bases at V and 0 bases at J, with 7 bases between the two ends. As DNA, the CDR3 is TGTGCCAGCAGCTTGGAGCGGATCTCCTACGAGCAGTACTTC. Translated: CASSLERISYEQYF.

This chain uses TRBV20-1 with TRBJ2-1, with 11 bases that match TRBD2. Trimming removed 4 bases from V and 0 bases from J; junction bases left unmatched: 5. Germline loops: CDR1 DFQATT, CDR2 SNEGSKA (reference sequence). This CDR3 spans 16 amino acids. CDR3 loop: CSAMSTSGGSYNEQFF. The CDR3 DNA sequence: TGCAGTGCTATGAGTACTAGCGGGGGCTCCTACAATGAGCAGTTCTTC.

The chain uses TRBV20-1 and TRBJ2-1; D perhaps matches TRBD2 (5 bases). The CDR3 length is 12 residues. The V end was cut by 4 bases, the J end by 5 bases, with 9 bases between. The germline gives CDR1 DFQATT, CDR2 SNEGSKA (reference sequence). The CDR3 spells CSAKRGNNEQFF. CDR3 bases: TGCAGTGCTAAACGGGGAAACAATGAGCAGTTCTTC.

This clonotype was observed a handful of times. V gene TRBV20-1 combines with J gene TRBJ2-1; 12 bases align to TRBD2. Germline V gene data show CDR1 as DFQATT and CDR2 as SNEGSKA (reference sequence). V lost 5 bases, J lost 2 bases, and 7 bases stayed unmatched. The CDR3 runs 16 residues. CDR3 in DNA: TGCAGTGCTGCACCTAGCGGGGGGGACCCCTACAATGAGCAGTTCTTC. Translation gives CSAAPSGGDPYNEQFF.